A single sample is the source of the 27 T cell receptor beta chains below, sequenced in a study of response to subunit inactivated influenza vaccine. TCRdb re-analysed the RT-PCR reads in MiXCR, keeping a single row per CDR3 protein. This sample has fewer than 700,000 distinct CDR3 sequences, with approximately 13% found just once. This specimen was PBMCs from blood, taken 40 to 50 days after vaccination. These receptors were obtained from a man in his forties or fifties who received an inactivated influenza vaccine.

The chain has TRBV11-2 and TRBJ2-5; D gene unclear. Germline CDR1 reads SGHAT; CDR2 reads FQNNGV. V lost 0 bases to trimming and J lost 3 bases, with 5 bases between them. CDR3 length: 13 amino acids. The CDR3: CASSLDLKETQYF. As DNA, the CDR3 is TGTGCCAGCAGCTTAGATTTAAAAGAGACCCAGTACTTC. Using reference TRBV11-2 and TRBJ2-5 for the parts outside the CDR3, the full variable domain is EAGVAQSPRYKIIEKRQSVAFWCNPISGHATLYWYQQILGQGPKLLIQFQNNGVVDDSQLPKDRFSAERLKGVDSTLKIQPAKLEDSAVYLCASSLDLKETQYFGPGTRLLVL.

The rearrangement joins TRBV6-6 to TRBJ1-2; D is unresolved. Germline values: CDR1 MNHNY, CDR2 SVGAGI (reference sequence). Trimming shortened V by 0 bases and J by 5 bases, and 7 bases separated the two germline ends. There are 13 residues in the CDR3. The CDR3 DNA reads TGTGCCAGCAGTTACTCGAATGGGTATGGCTACACCTTC. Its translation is CASSYSNGYGYTF.

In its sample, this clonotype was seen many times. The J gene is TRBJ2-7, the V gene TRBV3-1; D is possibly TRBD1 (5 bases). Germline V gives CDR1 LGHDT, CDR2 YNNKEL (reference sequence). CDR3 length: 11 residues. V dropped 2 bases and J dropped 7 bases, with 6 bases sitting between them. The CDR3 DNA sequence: TGTGCCAGCAGCCAATCAGGGGAGCAGTACTTC. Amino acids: CASSQSGEQYF.

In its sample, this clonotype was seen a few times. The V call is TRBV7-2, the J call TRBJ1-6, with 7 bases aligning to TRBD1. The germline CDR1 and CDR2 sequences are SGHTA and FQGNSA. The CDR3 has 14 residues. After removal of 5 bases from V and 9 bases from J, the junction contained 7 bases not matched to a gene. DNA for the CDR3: TGTGCCAGCAGCCTGACAGGGACGAGTTCACCCCTCCACTTT. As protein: CASSLTGTSSPLHF.

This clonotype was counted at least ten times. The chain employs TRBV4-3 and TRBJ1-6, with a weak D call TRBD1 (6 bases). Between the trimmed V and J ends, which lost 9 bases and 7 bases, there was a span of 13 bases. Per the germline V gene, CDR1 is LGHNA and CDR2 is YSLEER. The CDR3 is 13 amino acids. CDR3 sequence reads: CASGRGQNSPLHF. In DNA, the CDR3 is TGCGCCAGTGGTCGGGGGCAAAATTCACCCCTCCACTTT.

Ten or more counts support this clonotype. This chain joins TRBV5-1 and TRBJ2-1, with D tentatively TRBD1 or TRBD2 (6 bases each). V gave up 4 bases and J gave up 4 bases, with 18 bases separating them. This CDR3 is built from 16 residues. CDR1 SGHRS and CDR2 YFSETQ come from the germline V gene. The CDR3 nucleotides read TGCGCCAGCAGCCCGTCGGGGGCGCCCAAATACAATGAGCAGTTCTTC. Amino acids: CASSPSGAPKYNEQFF.

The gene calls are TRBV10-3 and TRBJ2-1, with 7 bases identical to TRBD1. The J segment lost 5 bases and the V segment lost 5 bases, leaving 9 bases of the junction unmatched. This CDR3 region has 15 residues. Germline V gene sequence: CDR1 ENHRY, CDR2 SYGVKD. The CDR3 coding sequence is TGTGCCATCAGTTTGGGACAGACAAACAACAATGAGCAGTTCTTC. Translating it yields CAISLGQTNNNEQFF.

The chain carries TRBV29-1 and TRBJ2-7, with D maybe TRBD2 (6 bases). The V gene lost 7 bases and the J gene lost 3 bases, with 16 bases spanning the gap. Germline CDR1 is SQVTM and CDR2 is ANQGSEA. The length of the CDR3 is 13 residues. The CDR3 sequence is CSAAEGRNYEQYF. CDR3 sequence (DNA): TGCAGCGCCGCGGAGGGTAGAAACTACGAGCAGTACTTC.

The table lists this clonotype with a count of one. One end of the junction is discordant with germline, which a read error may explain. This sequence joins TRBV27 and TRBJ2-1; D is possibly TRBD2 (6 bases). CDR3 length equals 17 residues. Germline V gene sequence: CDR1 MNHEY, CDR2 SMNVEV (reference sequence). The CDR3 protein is CAISLDYRDSSYNEQFF. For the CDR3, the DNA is TGTGCCATCAGTCTCGACTACCGGGACTCCAGTTACAATGAGCAGTTCTTC.

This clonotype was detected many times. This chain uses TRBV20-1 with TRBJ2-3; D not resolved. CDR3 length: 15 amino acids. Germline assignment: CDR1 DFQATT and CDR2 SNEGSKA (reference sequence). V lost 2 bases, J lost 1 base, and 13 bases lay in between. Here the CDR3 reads CSARRAPAGTDTQYF. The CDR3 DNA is TGCAGTGCTAGACGGGCGCCGGCTGGCACAGATACGCAGTATTTT.

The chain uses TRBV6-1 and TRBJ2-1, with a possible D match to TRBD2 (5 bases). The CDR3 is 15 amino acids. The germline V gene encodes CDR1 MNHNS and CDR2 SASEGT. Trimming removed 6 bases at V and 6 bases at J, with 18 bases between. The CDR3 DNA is TGTGCCAGCAGGATGGACGGACTCCCCGCCAATGAGCAGTTCTTC. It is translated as CASRMDGLPANEQFF.

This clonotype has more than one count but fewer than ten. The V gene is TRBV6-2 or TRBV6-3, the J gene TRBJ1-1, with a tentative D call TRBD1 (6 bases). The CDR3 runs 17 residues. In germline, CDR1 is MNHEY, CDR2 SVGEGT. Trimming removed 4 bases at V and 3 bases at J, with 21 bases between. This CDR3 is CASSSYPGGGADTEAFF. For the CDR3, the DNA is TGTGCCAGCAGTTCGTATCCGGGAGGGGGAGCGGACACTGAAGCTTTCTTT.

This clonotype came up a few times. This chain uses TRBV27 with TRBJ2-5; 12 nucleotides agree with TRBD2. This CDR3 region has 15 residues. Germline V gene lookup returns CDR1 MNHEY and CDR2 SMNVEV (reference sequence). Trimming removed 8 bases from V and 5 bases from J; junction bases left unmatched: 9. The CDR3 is CASGGLAGTGETQYF. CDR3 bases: TGTGCCAGCGGGGGACTAGCGGGCACCGGGGAGACCCAGTACTTC.

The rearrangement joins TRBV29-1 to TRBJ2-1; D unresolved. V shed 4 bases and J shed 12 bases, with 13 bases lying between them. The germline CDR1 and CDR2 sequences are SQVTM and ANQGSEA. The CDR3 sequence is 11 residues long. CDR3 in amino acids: CSVGAKGVQFF. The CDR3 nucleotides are TGCAGCGTTGGCGCTAAGGGTGTGCAGTTCTTC.

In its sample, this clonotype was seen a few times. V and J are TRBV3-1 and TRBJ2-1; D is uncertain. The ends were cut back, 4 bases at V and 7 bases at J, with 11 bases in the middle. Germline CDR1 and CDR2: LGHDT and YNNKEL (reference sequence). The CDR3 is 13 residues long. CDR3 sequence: CASSPGSWNEQFF. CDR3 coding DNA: TGTGCCAGCAGCCCCGGGTCTTGGAATGAGCAGTTCTTC.

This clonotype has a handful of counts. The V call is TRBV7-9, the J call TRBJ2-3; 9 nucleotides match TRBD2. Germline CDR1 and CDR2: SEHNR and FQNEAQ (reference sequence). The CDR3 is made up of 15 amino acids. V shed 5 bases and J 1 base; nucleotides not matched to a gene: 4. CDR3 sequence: CASSVKREGTDTQYF. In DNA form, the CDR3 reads TGTGCCAGCAGCGTCAAGCGGGAGGGCACAGATACGCAGTATTTT.

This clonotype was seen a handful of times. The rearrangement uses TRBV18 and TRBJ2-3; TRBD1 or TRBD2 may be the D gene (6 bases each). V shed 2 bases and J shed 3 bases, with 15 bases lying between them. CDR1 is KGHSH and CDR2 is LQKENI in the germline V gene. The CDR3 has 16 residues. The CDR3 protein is CASSPGPGARTDTQYF. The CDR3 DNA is TGTGCCAGCTCACCAGGGCCGGGGGCGAGGACAGATACGCAGTATTTT.

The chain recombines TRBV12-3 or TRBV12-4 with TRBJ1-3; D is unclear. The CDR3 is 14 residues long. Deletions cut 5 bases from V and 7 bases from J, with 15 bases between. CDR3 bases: TGTGCCAGCAGTCAGCGGGCTTCATGGAACACCATATATTTT. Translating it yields CASSQRASWNTIYF.

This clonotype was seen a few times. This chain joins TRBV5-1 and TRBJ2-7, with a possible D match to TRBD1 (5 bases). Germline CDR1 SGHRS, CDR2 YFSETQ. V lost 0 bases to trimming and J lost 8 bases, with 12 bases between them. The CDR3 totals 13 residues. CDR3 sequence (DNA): TGCGCCAGCAGCTTGGAGGGGCCCTCACAGCAGTACTTC. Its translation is CASSLEGPSQQYF.

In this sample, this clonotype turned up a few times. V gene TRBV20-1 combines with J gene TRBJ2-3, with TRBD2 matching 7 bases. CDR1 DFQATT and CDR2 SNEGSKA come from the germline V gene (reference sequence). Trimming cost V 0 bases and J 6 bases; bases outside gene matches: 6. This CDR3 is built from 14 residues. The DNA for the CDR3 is TGCAGTGCTAGAGATCCCGGCGGGAGCGATACGCAGTATTTT. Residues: CSARDPGGSDTQYF.

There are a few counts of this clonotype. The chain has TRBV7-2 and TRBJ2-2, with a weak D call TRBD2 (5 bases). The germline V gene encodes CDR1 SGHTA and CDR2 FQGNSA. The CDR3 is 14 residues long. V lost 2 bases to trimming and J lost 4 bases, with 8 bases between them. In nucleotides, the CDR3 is TGTGCCAGCAGCTTATCACGGGGCACCGGGGAGCTGTTTTTT. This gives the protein CASSLSRGTGELFF.

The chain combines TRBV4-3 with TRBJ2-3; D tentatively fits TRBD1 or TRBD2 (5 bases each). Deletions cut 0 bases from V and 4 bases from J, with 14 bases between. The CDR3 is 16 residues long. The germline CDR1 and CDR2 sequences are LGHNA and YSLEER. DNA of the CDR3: TGCGCCAGCAGCCAAGAGTGGGACCCAACGGCAGATACGCAGTATTTT. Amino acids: CASSQEWDPTADTQYF.

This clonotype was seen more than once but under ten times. As DNA, the CDR3 is TGTGCCAGCACTTGGGACCGTCTGACTTCACCCCTCCACTTT. It yields the protein CASTWDRLTSPLHF. The chain couples TRBV7-8 to TRBJ1-6; D may be TRBD1 (5 bases). The germline gives CDR1 SGHVS, CDR2 FQNEAQ. Trimming took 7 bases from V and 9 from J, leaving 16 bases between them. CDR3 length: 14 amino acids.

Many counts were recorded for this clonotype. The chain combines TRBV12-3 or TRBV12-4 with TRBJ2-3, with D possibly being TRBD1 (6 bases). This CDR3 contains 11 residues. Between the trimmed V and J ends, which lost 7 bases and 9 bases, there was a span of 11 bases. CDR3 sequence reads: CASNEQGTQYF. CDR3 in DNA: TGTGCCAGCAACGAGCAGGGGACGCAGTATTTT.

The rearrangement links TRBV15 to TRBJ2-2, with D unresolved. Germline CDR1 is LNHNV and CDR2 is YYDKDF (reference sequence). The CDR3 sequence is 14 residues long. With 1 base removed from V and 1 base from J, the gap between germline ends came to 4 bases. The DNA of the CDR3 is TGTGCCACCAGCAGAGTCAAGAACACCGGGGAGCTGTTTTTT. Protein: CATSRVKNTGELFF.

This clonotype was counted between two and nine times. The DNA of the CDR3 is TGCGCCAGCAGCCAAGGGACTAGCGGGGGGCCGACCCACTACAATGAGCAGTTCTTC. Translating gives CASSQGTSGGPTHYNEQFF. The chain combines TRBV4-1 with TRBJ2-1; 14 bases agree with TRBD2. The length of the CDR3 is 19 residues. Trimming at V came to 1 base and at J to 3 bases, leaving 8 bases not matched to a gene. In germline, CDR1 is MGHRA, CDR2 YSYEKL.

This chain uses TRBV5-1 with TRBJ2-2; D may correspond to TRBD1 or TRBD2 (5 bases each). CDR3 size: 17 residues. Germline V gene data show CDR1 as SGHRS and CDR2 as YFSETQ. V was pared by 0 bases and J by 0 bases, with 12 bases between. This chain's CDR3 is CASSLDRGGANTGELFF. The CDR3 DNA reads TGCGCCAGCAGCTTGGATCGGGGCGGCGCGAACACCGGGGAGCTGTTTTTT. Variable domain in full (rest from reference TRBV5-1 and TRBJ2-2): KAGVTQTPRYLIKTRGQQVTLSCSPISGHRSVSWYQQTPGQGLQFLFEYFSETQRNKGNFPGRFSGRQFSNSRSEMNVSTLELGDSALYLCASSLDRGGANTGELFFGEGSRLTVL.